The clone carrying this T cell receptor beta chain has only one observation. Its cognate antigen is unknown. The CDR3 contains 18 residues. The J segment lost 5 bases and the V segment lost 3 bases, leaving 9 bases of the junction unmatched. Germline loops: CDR1 SGDLS, CDR2 YYNGEE. The sample belongs to a study of Ad26.COV2.S vaccination and SARS-CoV-2 variants. About the research overall: Doses of Ad26.COV2.S were injected into muscle once or twice, 56 days apart. General study findings and limits: Substantial breadth was reportedly displayed by spike-specific CD8+ and CD4+ T cell responses after vaccination. People who got the vaccine had more spike-specific TCR breadth than people who got placebo.

Data came from immunoSEQ multiplex PCR; TCRdb stores just in-frame clones and leaves some out. The table includes about 320,000 clones, around four fifths detected once. The treatment is: around 19 received Ad26.COV2.S at low or high dose, single or two shots; several received placebo; per-sample allocation not given. Each sample was drawn 63 days after the first injection (of vaccine or placebo). Expressing Wuhan-strain SARS-CoV-2 spike, an Ad26 vector served as the vaccine. The V call is TRBV9, the J call TRBJ2-2; TRBD2 agrees at 14 bases. This sample comprised peripheral blood, obtained in a trial of Ad26.COV2.S vaccine versus placebo. This TCR came from a person aged 18-65 years who received the Ad26.COV2.S COVID-19 vaccine or a placebo. The CDR3 is CASSGVTSGGAGTGELFF. The CDR3 DNA is TGTGCCAGCAGCGGCGTGACTAGCGGGGGGGCCGGAACCGGGGAGCTGTTTTTT.